This T cell receptor beta chain came from a study of CD8+CD57+ T cells in acquired aplastic anemia. Study at large: Sorted CD4+ and CD8+ cells yielded about 2.9 ug of DNA on average.

Germline CDR1 SGHRS, CDR2 YFSETQ. This CDR3 region has 12 residues. The J segment lost 6 bases and the V segment lost 5 bases, leaving 1 base of the junction unmatched. Genomic DNA provided the template from which TCR beta VDJ and CDR3 profiles were obtained. TCRdb redid the calling of the reads with MiXCR, one entry per CDR3 protein. The data contain roughly 420,000 distinct CDR3 sequences, under 80% of them seen just once; the ten biggest clones take up 3% to 5%. The chain links TRBV5-1 to TRBJ2-1; 8 bases are shared with TRBD1. Sequences were obtained from sorted CD4+, CD8+, or CD8+CD57+ T cells (not recorded which) from PBMCs. The sequence was obtained from a human donor in good health, serving as a control. CDR3 in DNA: TGCGCCAGCAGTCAGGGGGCCAATGAGCAGTTCTTC. Its translation is CASSQGANEQFF.